This T cell receptor beta chain was captured in a study of graft-versus-host responses after intestinal transplantation (dated by TCRdb to about 2021). A note on the overall study: Multivisceral, liver-intestinal, or isolated intestinal transplants were received by the recipients. All recipients received anti-thymocyte globulin induction followed by maintenance tacrolimus and steroids for around three years. Bulk TCR-beta CDR3 sequencing was used to track graft-versus-host and host-versus-graft alloreactive T cell clones in the graft, circulation and bone marrow after intestinal transplantation. Alloreactive clones were identified by sequencing pre-transplant mixed lymphocyte reaction products and comparing them with unstimulated pre-transplant donor and recipient T cells. The cohort enrolled about two dozen intestinal transplant recipients including one retransplant, and a few patients lacking pretransplant specimens were excluded. Donor T cell macrochimerism was defined as a peak of at least 4% donor T cells among recipient peripheral blood mononuclear cells. Samples from a few later patients were sequenced in-house on an Illumina MiSeq with MiXCR processing rather than by the commercial service.

Points the paper makes about the study in general: Patients with donor T cell macrochimerism had high GvH to HvG T cell clonal ratios in their allografts. Early after transplant, declines in HvG clones were associated with peak levels of circulating GvH clones. The conclusions were limited by the relatively low number and heterogeneity of the intestinal transplant patients. GvH clones were detected in recipient bone marrow, and some appeared earlier in ileal mucosa or blood, consistent with an intestinal mucosal origin.

Library preparation was by the immunoSEQ multiplex PCR assay. For most patients, genomic DNA was isolated with the Qiagen DNeasy Blood and Tissue Kit and sent frozen to Adaptive Biotechnologies for TCR sequencing. For most patients, high-throughput TCR-beta CDR3 sequencing of genomic DNA was performed by Adaptive Biotechnologies. On the study's bioinformatics: Adaptive's ImmunoSEQ software was the source of the TCR sequencing data for 15 to 20 patients, while three other patients were processed with MiXCR and VDJtools. To correct CD4 versus CD8 sorting errors, sequences present in both subsets at a frequency ratio below 5:1 were removed. CDR3 nucleotide sequences shared by donor and recipient were removed because the origin of these sequences could not be assigned. To count as alloreactive, a clone needed at least 2-fold expansion over unstimulated cells and a minimum CFSE-low frequency of 0.002% (template counts) or 0.001% (read counts). A clone was considered mappable if detected in the sequenced pre-transplant spleen, lymph node, or MLR CFSE-low populations of the donor or recipient. The cumulative frequency of alloreactive clones was calculated as a percentage of all sequences, weighted by copy number. In TCRdb, the immuneACCESS table is reduced to in-frame sequences with V and J assigned. These tables do not hold every clone; where another copy was compared, an unresolved V gene accounts for under half, and the others remain unexplained. V, J and clone size were drawn from that table, and D and trimming were deduced from the DNA. The sample data list around 100,000 clones, and roughly 87% of these were observed just once. Of the sample, over 0.75% falls within the top ten clones.

This specimen's time point label, per the study, means: cells obtained before transplantation from donor or recipient. CD3+CD4+ and CD3+CD8+ populations were FACS-sorted from unstimulated pre-transplant donor and recipient cells taken from spleen or lymph nodes. As encoded in the germline V gene, CDR1 is MNHNS while CDR2 is SASEGT. Between the V and J ends, shortened by 2 bases and 0 bases respectively, the junction contains 11 bases. The CDR3 starts with the cysteine, ends with the phenylalanine, and has 17 residues. Here the CDR3 DNA is all that survives: 51 bases in frame from base 1. Notes on this clone: What antigen it recognizes has not been identified. Per-base quality was not reported, and no clone a single base away is much larger than it.

This receptor chain uses TRBV6-1 and TRBJ2-6; the D segment might be TRBD1 or TRBD2, since each matches 5 bases. Source: unstimulated CD4+ T cells sorted from spleen or lymph node cells, taken before transplant. The TCR originated in a human donor who was the organ donor for an intestinal transplant. The sequence in DNA is TGTGCCAGCAGTGAATCCCGGGGCATCTCTGGGGCCAACGTCCTGACTTTC. Protein translation: CASSESRGISGANVLTF.